These 29 T cell receptor beta chains originate from one sample sequenced in a study of cytomegalovirus exposure and HLA in healthy donors. The study ran its PCR with 60 Vbeta and 13 Jbeta primers. Some clones are missing from TCRdb's copy, which holds only in-frame ones; the method was immunoSEQ multiplex PCR. The sample has roughly 100,000 clones; around three quarters are singletons. Sequences were obtained from PBMCs. The origin of the receptors is a male donor in good health and CMV-seropositive.

The CDR3 here is CASRGGRKQETQYF. The CDR3 DNA is TGTGCCAGCAGGGGAGGACGGAAACAAGAGACCCAGTACTTC. The chain combines TRBV27 with TRBJ2-5; a possible D gene is TRBD2 (6 bases). In germline, CDR1 is MNHEY, CDR2 SMNVEV (reference sequence). V was pared by 6 bases and J by 2 bases, with 13 bases between. The CDR3 consists of 14 residues.

V and J are TRBV30 and TRBJ1-6; D gene uncertain. V lost 1 base, J lost 6 bases, and 7 bases lay in between. Germline V gives CDR1 GTSNPN, CDR2 SVGIG (reference sequence). The CDR3 is made up of 13 amino acids. CDR3 protein: CAWSERSNSPLHF. The CDR3 DNA follows: TGTGCCTGGAGTGAACGGAGTAATTCACCCCTCCACTTT. Full variable domain (outside the CDR3, taken from reference TRBV30 and TRBJ1-6): SQTIHQWPATLVQPVGSPLSLECTVEGTSNPNLYWYRQAAGRGLQLLFYSVGIGQISSEVPQNLSASRPQDRQFILSSKKLLLSDSGFYLCAWSERSNSPLHFGNGTRLTVT.

This clone was detected only a few times. This chain uses TRBV29-1 with TRBJ2-5; D possibly corresponds to TRBD2 (5 bases). This CDR3 spans 12 amino acids. In germline, CDR1 is SQVTM, CDR2 ANQGSEA. V lost 3 bases and J lost 5, with 10 bases in between. CDR3 residues: CSVDRTGETQYF. The CDR3 DNA sequence: TGCAGCGTTGACCGGACGGGGGAGACCCAGTACTTC.

This chain joins TRBV27 and TRBJ2-7; TRBD1 is a possible D gene (6 bases). V was pared by 5 bases and J by 7 bases, with 24 bases between. Germline-derived CDR1 and CDR2 are MNHEY and SMNVEV (reference sequence). CDR3 length: 16 residues. The CDR3 sequence is CASSPYGWDNLYEQYF. DNA for the CDR3: TGTGCCAGCAGTCCCTACGGGTGGGACAATCTCTATGAGCAGTACTTC.

The V and J genes are TRBV30 and TRBJ1-4; no clear D gene. Trimming removed 3 bases from V and 3 bases from J, with 11 bases in between. This CDR3 region has 14 residues. Germline loops: CDR1 GTSNPN, CDR2 SVGIG (reference sequence). The CDR3 DNA reads TGTGCCTGGAGGTTCTCAAGCCCTAATGAAAAACTGTTTTTT. As protein: CAWRFSSPNEKLFF.

This clone was recorded only once. The chain carries TRBV7-6 and TRBJ1-4, with 11 bases that match TRBD1. CDR1 is SGHVS and CDR2 is FNYEAQ in the germline V gene. V dropped 5 bases and J dropped 6; count of bases not matched to a gene: 5. The CDR3 loop spans 15 amino acids. The CDR3 protein is CASSPGDRGDEKLFF. In DNA form, the CDR3 reads TGTGCCAGCAGCCCCGGGGACAGGGGGGATGAAAAACTGTTTTTT.

The chain is built from TRBV2 and TRBJ2-3; 7 bases agree with TRBD1. Germline V gene data show CDR1 as SNHLY and CDR2 as FYNNEI. V shed 3 bases, J shed 1 base, and the junction held 1 base outside the gene matches. CDR3 length: 14 amino acids. The CDR3 DNA reads as TGTGCCAGCAGTGACGGACAGGGCACAGATACGCAGTATTTT. It is translated as CASSDGQGTDTQYF.

The chain employs TRBV4-1 and TRBJ2-1, with TRBD2 identical over 8 bases. V lost 1 base, J lost 7 bases, and 9 bases stayed unmatched. Per the germline V gene, CDR1 is MGHRA and CDR2 is YSYEKL. CDR3 length: 16 amino acids. As DNA, the CDR3 is TGCGCCAGCAGCCAAGTACAAGCGGGGGCTGCAAATGAGCAGTTCTTC. Its protein is CASSQVQAGAANEQFF.

The rearrangement uses TRBV7-3 and TRBJ1-1, with a possible D match to TRBD1 (6 bases). Germline CDR1 reads SGHTA; CDR2 reads FQGTGA. This CDR3 contains 15 residues. V was shortened by 5 bases and J by 2 bases, with 15 bases between the two germline ends. The CDR3 loop reads CASSVVGGANTEAFF. The CDR3 nucleotides are TGTGCCAGCAGCGTCGTAGGGGGGGCCAACACTGAAGCTTTCTTT.

The V gene is TRBV7-2, the J gene TRBJ1-5; D remains ambiguous. This CDR3 is 14 amino acids long. Germline CDR1 and CDR2: SGHTA and FQGNSA. Trimming removed 2 bases at V and 0 bases at J, with 5 bases between. The CDR3 nucleotides read TGTGCCAGCAGCTTACGCTATAGCAATCAGCCCCAGCATTTT. Protein product: CASSLRYSNQPQHF.

This rearrangement joins TRBV29-1 to TRBJ1-1; D perhaps matches TRBD1 (5 bases). The V end was cut by 0 bases, the J end by 4 bases, with 12 bases between. This CDR3 has 14 residues. Germline V lookup: CDR1 SQVTM, CDR2 ANQGSEA. CDR3 nucleotide sequence: TGCAGCGTTGAAGACAGGGCCCTGACCACTGAAGCTTTCTTT. This sequence encodes CSVEDRALTTEAFF.

The chain has TRBV6-1 and TRBJ2-7; the match to TRBD1 covers 7 bases. This CDR3 is built from 13 residues. CDR1 MNHNS and CDR2 SASEGT come from the germline V gene. V shed 6 bases, J shed 9 bases, and the junction held 11 bases outside the gene matches. The CDR3 sequence is CASRPSGTEVQYF. DNA of the CDR3: TGTGCCAGCAGGCCCTCCGGGACAGAAGTGCAGTACTTC.

This clone was recorded once. The chain links TRBV29-1 to TRBJ1-2; no clear D gene. In germline, CDR1 is SQVTM, CDR2 ANQGSEA. This CDR3 spans 14 amino acids. The V end was cut by 4 bases, the J end by 4 bases, with 16 bases between. The CDR3 nucleotides are TGCAGCGTTGCCATCTCGGGAGGGCGCTATGGCTACACCTTC. Its translation: CSVAISGGRYGYTF.

The V gene is TRBV27, the J gene TRBJ1-1; no clear D. The CDR3 runs to 14 residues. Trimming took off 3 bases at V and 0 bases at J, with 8 bases between the two ends. Germline assignment: CDR1 MNHEY and CDR2 SMNVEV (reference sequence). CDR3 loop: CASSFEGMNTEAFF. The CDR3 coding sequence is TGTGCCAGCAGTTTTGAGGGTATGAACACTGAAGCTTTCTTT.

This chain links TRBV5-1 with TRBJ2-5, with D maybe TRBD2 (5 bases). This CDR3 comprises 14 residues. Germline CDR1 and CDR2: SGHRS and YFSETQ. Trimming cost V 3 bases and J 2 bases, with 11 bases left between them. CDR3 bases: TGCGCCAGCAGCTCGTCGGACTTACAAGAGACCCAGTACTTC. Amino acids: CASSSSDLQETQYF.

This chain connects TRBV4-3 to TRBJ2-3, with TRBD2 identical over 10 bases. V shed 1 base, J shed 2 bases, and the junction held 6 bases outside the gene matches. CDR1 LGHNA and CDR2 YSLEER come from the germline V gene. This CDR3 spans 17 amino acids. The CDR3 coding sequence is TGCGCCAGCAGCCAAGTGAGAAGCGGGGGGGCCACAGATACGCAGTATTTT. Translation gives CASSQVRSGGATDTQYF.

The gene calls are TRBV7-2 and TRBJ2-3; possible D gene TRBD2, 7 bases. CDR3 length: 16 residues. Trimming pared 4 bases from V and 5 bases from J, leaving 19 bases between. The V gene's germline CDR1 is SGHTA and CDR2 FQGNSA. DNA of the CDR3: TGTGCCAGCAGCTCTCAGTCTCGGGGGGCAGGAGATACGCAGTATTTT. Its translation: CASSSQSRGAGDTQYF.

This chain links TRBV4-2 with TRBJ1-4; 8 nucleotides agree with TRBD1. Germline V gene sequence: CDR1 LGHNA, CDR2 YNFKEQ. After removal of 0 bases from V and 7 bases from J, the junction contained 1 base not matched to a gene. The CDR3 sequence is 14 residues long. CDR3 amino acids: CASSQDRGLEKLFF. CDR3 nucleotide sequence: TGTGCCAGCAGCCAAGACAGGGGGCTTGAAAAACTGTTTTTT.

The chain is built from TRBV9 and TRBJ2-5; 10 positions match TRBD2. Trimming removed 2 bases from V and 0 bases from J; junction bases left unmatched: 1. The CDR3 is 15 amino acids. Germline assignment: CDR1 SGDLS and CDR2 YYNGEE. The CDR3 loop is CASSVGTSDQETQYF. For the CDR3, the DNA is TGTGCCAGCAGCGTGGGGACTAGCGACCAAGAGACCCAGTACTTC.

The rearrangement uses TRBV18 and TRBJ1-1, with D possibly TRBD1 on 5 matching bases. CDR3 length: 15 residues. V was shortened by 2 bases and J by 1 base, with 11 bases between the two germline ends. CDR1 and CDR2 from the germline V gene are KGHSH and LQKENI. The DNA for the CDR3 is TGTGCCAGCTCACCAAAGACAGAAACGAACACTGAAGCTTTCTTT. It codes for CASSPKTETNTEAFF. Combining the CDR3 with reference TRBV18 and TRBJ1-1 gives the whole variable domain NAGVMQNPRHLVRRRGQEARLRCSPMKGHSHVYWYRQLPEEGLKFMVYLQKENIIDESGMPKERFSAEFPKEGPSILRIQQVVRGDSAAYFCASSPKTETNTEAFFGQGTRLTVV.

This chain links TRBV30 with TRBJ2-7; D is possibly TRBD1 (6 bases). CDR1 GTSNPN and CDR2 SVGIG come from the germline V gene (reference sequence). V lost 3 bases, J lost 0 bases, and 15 bases lay in between. CDR3 size: 15 residues. CDR3 in amino acids: CAWRDGDTSSYEQYF. The DNA for the CDR3 is TGTGCCTGGAGGGACGGGGACACCAGCTCCTACGAGCAGTACTTC.

This clone was observed a handful of times. The chain employs TRBV7-6 and TRBJ2-1; TRBD2 agrees at 13 bases. The trim removed 5 bases at V and 0 bases at J, leaving 7 bases unmatched. This CDR3 region has 18 residues. Germline V gene data show CDR1 as SGHVS and CDR2 as FNYEAQ. CDR3 bases: TGTGCCAGCAGCCGGGGGGGGACTAGCGGGGTCTCCTACAATGAGCAGTTCTTC. Its protein is CASSRGGTSGVSYNEQFF.

The rearrangement links TRBV6-6 to TRBJ1-4; tentative D call: TRBD1 (5 bases). V was shortened by 6 bases and J by 8 bases, with 19 bases between the two germline ends. The CDR3 is 15 residues long. CDR1 and CDR2 from the germline V gene are MNHNY and SVGAGI (reference sequence). This CDR3 is CASSYTGTQPEKLFF. For the CDR3, the DNA is TGTGCCAGCAGCTACACGGGGACTCAACCAGAAAAACTGTTTTTT.

The CDR3 bases are TGTGCCAGCAGCCAAGATTGGGCTGGGAACACTGAAGCTTTCTTT. Its protein product is CASSQDWAGNTEAFF. The rearrangement joins TRBV14 to TRBJ1-1; D gene unclear. Looked up from germline, CDR1 is SGHDN and CDR2 is FVKESK. CDR3 length: 15 amino acids. V lost 0 bases to trimming and J lost 1 base, with 9 bases between them. Full variable domain (missing parts from reference TRBV14 and TRBJ1-1): EAGVTQFPSHSVIEKGQTVTLRCDPISGHDNLYWYRRVMGKEIKFLLHFVKESKQDESGMPNNRFLAERTGGTYSTLKVQPAELEDSGVYFCASSQDWAGNTEAFFGQGTRLTVV.

The chain carries TRBV11-3 and TRBJ1-6, with D perhaps TRBD1 (6 bases). Trimming removed 7 bases from V and 7 bases from J, with 17 bases in between. CDR1 and CDR2 from the germline V gene are SGHNT and YENEEA. The CDR3 sequence is 15 residues long. The CDR3 is CASTPGGSGNSPLHF. CDR3 bases: TGTGCCAGCACCCCTGGGGGCTCAGGGAATTCACCCCTCCACTTT.

The CDR3 loop is CASSLDRSGLAGGWYF. CDR3 bases: TGTGCCAGCAGCTTGGATCGGTCGGGACTAGCGGGGGGTTGGTACTTC. The V gene is TRBV5-6, the J gene TRBJ2-7, with 15 nucleotides matching TRBD2. Losses at the gene ends were 0 bases for V and 12 bases for J; bases not matched to a gene: 10. The CDR3 consists of 16 residues. Germline CDR1 reads SGHDT; CDR2 reads YYEEEE.

The CDR3 DNA reads as TGTGCCAGCGCAACCCTGGCAGAAAGCTCCTACGAGCAGTACTTC. Translated: CASATLAESSYEQYF. V is TRBV13 and J is TRBJ2-7; D is undetermined. V dropped 8 bases and J dropped 0 bases, with 17 bases sitting between them. Per germline, CDR1 PRHDT and CDR2 FYEKMQ (reference sequence). The CDR3 is 15 amino acids.

V is TRBV21-1 and J is TRBJ2-5; no check of the table's D call, TRBD2, against the DNA was made. TRBV21-1 is recorded as a pseudogene. The CDR3 extends over 13 amino acids. The CDR3 loop reads CASSPRRQETQYF. The DNA for the CDR3 is TGTGCCAGCAGCCCGCGGCGACAAGAGACCCAGTACTTC.

This clone was recorded once. The chain joins TRBV30 to TRBJ2-2, with a weak D call TRBD1 (6 bases). The ends were cut back, 8 bases at V and 3 bases at J, with 19 bases in the middle. CDR3 length equals 15 residues. Germline CDR1 GTSNPN, CDR2 SVGIG (reference sequence). The CDR3: CASYSGQPYTGELFF. The CDR3 coding sequence is TGTGCCAGCTACTCCGGACAGCCTTACACCGGGGAGCTGTTTTTT.